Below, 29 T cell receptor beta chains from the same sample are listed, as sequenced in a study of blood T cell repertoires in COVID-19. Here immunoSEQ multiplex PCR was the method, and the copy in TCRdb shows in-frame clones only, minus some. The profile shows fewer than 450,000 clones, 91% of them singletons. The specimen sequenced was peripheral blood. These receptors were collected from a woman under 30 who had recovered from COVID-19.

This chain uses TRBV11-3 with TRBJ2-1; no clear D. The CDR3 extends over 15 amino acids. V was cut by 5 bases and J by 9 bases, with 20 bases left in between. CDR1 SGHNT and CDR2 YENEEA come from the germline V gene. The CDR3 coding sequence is TGTGCCAGCAGCCAGCCCGAATACCTCCCGGGTGAGCAGTTCTTC. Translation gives CASSQPEYLPGEQFF.

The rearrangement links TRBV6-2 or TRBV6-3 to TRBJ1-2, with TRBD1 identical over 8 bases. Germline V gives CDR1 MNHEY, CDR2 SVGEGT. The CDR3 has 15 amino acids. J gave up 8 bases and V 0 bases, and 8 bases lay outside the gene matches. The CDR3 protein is CASSYSSRGLGGYTF. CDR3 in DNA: TGTGCCAGCAGTTACTCGTCCAGGGGGCTAGGAGGCTACACCTTC.

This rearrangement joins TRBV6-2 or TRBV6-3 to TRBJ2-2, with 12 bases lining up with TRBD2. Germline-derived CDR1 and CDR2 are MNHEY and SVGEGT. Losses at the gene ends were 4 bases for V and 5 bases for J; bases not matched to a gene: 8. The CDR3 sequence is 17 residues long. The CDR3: CASSFLAGGPRTGELFF. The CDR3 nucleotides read TGTGCCAGCAGTTTCCTAGCGGGAGGGCCTCGGACCGGGGAGCTGTTTTTT.

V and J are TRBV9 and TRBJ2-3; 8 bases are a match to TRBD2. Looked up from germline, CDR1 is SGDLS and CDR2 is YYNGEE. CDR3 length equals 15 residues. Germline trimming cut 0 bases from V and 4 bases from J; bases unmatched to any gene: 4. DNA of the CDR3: TGTGCCAGCAGCGTAGCGGGAGGGGTGGCAGATACGCAGTATTTT. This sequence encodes CASSVAGGVADTQYF.

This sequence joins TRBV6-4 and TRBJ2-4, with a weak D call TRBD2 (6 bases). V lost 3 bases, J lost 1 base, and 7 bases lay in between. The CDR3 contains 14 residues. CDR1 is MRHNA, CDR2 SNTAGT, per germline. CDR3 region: CASSEEGAKNIQYF. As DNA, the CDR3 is TGTGCCAGCAGTGAGGAGGGGGCCAAAAACATTCAGTACTTC.

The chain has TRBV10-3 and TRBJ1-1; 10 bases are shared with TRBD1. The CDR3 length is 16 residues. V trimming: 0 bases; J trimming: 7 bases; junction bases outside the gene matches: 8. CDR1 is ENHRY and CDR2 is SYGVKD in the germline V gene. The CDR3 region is CAISESLGDRGHEAFF. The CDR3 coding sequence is TGTGCCATCAGTGAGTCACTCGGGGACAGGGGACATGAAGCTTTCTTT.

The CDR3 spells CATSDLGQGFAGELFF. The CDR3 DNA follows: TGTGCCACCAGTGATTTGGGGCAGGGTTTCGCCGGGGAGCTGTTTTTT. The chain links TRBV24-1 to TRBJ2-2; perhaps TRBD1 as D (5 bases). Per the germline V gene, CDR1 is KGHDR and CDR2 is SFDVKD. The CDR3 has 16 amino acids. V lost 0 bases and J lost 6, with 13 bases in between.

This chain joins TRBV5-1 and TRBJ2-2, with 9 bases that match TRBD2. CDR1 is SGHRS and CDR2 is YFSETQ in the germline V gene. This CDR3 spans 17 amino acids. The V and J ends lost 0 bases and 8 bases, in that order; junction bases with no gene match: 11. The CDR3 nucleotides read TGCGCCAGCAGCTTGGGCCAGACTAGCGGAGTGGAGGGGGAGCTGTTTTTT. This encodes CASSLGQTSGVEGELFF.

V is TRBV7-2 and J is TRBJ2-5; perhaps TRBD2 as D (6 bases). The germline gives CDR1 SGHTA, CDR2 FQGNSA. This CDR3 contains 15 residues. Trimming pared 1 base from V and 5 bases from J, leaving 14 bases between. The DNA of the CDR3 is TGTGCCAGCAGCTTAGAACGGGAGTTAGGTGAGACCCAGTACTTC. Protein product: CASSLERELGETQYF.

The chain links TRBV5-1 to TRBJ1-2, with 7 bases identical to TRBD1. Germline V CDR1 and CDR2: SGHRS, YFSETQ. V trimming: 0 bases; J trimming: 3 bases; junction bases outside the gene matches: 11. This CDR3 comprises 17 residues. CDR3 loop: CASSLVPRDRIYYGYTF. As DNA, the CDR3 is TGCGCCAGCAGCTTGGTTCCTCGGGACAGAATTTACTATGGCTACACCTTC.

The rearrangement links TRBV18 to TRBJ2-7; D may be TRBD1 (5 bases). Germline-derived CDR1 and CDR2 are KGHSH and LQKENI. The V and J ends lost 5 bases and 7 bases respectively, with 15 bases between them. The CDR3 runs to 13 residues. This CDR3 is CASSWTTRQEQYV. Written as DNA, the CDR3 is TGTGCCAGCTCATGGACAACAAGGCAGGAGCAGTACGTC.

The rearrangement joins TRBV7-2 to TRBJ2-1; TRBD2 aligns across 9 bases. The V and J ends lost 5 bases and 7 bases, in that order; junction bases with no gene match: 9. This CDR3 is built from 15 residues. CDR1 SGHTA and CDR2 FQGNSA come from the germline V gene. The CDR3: CASSHPGGRGNEQFF. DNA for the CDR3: TGTGCCAGCAGCCACCCTGGCGGGAGGGGTAATGAGCAGTTCTTC.

The CDR3 loop reads CASSLRLDRASGYTF. The CDR3 bases are TGTGCCAGCAGCCTCAGGCTGGACAGGGCGTCTGGCTACACCTTC. The chain recombines TRBV5-4 with TRBJ1-2; 8 nucleotides line up with TRBD1. The CDR3 extends over 15 amino acids. V was clipped by 4 bases and J by 7 bases; unmatched bases: 12. Germline assignment: CDR1 SGHNT and CDR2 YYREEE (reference sequence).

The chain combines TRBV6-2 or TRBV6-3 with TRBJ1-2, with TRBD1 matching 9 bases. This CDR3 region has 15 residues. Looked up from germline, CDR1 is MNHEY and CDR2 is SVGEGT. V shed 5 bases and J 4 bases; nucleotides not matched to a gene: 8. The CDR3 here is CASSTIQGAIYGYTF. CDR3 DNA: TGTGCCAGCAGTACAATACAGGGGGCGATCTATGGCTACACCTTC.

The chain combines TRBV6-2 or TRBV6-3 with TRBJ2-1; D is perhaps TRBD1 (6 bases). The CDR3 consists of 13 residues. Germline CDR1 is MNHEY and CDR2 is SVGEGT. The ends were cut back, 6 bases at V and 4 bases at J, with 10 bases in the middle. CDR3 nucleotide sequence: TGTGCCAGCAGCCGGACAGAGTACAATGAGCAGTTCTTC. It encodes CASSRTEYNEQFF.

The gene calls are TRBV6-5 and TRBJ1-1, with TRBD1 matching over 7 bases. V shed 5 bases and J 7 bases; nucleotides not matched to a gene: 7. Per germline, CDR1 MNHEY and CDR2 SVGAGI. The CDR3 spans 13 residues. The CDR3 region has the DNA TGTGCCAGCAGTAAGACAGGGAAGAGTGAAGCTTTCTTT. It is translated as CASSKTGKSEAFF.

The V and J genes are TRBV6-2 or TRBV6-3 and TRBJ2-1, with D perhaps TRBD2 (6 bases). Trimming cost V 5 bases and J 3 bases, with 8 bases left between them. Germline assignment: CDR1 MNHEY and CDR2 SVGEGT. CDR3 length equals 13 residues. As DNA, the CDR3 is TGTGCCAGCAGTCGGGGGTACTACAATGAGCAGTTCTTC. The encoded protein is CASSRGYYNEQFF.

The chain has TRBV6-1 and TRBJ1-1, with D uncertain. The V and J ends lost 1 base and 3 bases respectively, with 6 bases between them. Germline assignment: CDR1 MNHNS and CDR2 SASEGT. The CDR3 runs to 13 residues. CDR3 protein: CASSEGRYTEAFF. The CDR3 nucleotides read TGTGCCAGCAGTGAAGGGAGATACACTGAAGCTTTCTTT.

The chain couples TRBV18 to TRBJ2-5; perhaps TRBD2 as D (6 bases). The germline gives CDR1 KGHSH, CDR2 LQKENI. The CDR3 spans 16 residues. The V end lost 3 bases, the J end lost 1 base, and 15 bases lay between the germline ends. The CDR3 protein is CASSPAVGGIQETQYF. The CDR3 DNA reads TGTGCCAGCTCACCGGCCGTCGGAGGGATCCAAGAGACCCAGTACTTC.

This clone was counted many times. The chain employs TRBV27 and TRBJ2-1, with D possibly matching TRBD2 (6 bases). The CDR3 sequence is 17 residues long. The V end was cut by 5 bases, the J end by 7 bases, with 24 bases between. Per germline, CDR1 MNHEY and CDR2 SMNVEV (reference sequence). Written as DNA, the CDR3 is TGTGCCAGCAGTCCTCCGACACCGGGACTCAAAGGGAATGAGCAGTTCTTC. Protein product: CASSPPTPGLKGNEQFF.

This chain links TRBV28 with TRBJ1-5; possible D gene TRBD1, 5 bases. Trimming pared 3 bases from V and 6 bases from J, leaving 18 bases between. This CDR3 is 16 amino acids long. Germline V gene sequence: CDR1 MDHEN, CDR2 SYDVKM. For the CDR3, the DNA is TGTGCCAGCAGTTTTTCGTCAGGGAAGGTGGGTCAGCCCCAGCATTTT. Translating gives CASSFSSGKVGQPQHF.

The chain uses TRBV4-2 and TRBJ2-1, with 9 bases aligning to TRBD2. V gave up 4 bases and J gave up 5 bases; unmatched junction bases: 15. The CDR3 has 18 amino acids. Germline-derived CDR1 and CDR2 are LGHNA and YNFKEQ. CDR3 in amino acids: CASSLYGASGTRDNEQFF. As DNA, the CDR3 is TGTGCCAGCAGCCTATACGGGGCTAGCGGGACCCGTGACAATGAGCAGTTCTTC.

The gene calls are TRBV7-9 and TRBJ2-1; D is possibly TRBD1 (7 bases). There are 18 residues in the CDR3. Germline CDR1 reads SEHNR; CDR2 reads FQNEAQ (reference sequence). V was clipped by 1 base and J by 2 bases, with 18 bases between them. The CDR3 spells CASSLEQGTQRAYNEQFF. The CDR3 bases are TGTGCCAGCAGCTTAGAACAGGGGACTCAACGCGCCTACAATGAGCAGTTCTTC.

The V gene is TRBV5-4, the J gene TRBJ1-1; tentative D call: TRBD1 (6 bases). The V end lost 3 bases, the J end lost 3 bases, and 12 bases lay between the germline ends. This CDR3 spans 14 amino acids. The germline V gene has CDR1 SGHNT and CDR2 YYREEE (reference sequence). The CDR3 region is CASSSKTGYTEAFF. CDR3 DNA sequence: TGTGCCAGCAGCTCGAAAACAGGGTACACTGAAGCTTTCTTT. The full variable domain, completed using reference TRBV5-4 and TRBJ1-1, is ETGVTQSPTHLIKTRGQQVTLRCSSQSGHNTVSWYQQALGQGPQFIFQYYREEENGRGNFPPRFSGLQFPNYSSELNVNALELDDSALYLCASSSKTGYTEAFFGQGTRLTVV.

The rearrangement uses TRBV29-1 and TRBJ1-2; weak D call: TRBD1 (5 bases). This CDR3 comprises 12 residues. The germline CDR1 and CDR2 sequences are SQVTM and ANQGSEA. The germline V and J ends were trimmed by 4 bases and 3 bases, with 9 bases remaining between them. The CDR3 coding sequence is TGCAGCGTTGGGGGGGAGTACTATGGCTACACCTTC. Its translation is CSVGGEYYGYTF.

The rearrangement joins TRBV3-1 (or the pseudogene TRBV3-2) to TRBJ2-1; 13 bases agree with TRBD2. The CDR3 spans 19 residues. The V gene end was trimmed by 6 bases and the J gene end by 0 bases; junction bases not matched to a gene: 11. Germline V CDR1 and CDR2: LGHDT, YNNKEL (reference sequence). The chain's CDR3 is CASSTGTSGIRSSYNEQFF. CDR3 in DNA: TGTGCCAGCAGTACTGGGACTAGCGGGATCCGGAGCTCCTACAATGAGCAGTTCTTC.

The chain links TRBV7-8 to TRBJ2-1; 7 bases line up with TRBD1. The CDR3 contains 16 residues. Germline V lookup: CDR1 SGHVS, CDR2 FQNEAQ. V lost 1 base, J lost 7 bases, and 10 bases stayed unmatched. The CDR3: CASSLVWQGVLNEQFF. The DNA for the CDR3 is TGTGCCAGCAGCTTAGTGTGGCAGGGGGTTCTAAATGAGCAGTTCTTC.

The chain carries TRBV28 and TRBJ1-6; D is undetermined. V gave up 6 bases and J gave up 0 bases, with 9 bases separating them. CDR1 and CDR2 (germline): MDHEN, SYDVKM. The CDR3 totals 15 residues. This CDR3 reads CASSAQTSYNSPLHF. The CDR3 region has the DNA TGTGCCAGCAGCGCACAAACCTCCTATAATTCACCCCTCCACTTT.

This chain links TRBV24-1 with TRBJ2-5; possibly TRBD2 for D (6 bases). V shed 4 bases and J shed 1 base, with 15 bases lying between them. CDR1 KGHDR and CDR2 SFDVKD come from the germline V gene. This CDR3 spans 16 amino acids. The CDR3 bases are TGTGCCACCAGTGACGAGCCTCGTAGCGGCCAAGAGACCCAGTACTTC. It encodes CATSDEPRSGQETQYF.